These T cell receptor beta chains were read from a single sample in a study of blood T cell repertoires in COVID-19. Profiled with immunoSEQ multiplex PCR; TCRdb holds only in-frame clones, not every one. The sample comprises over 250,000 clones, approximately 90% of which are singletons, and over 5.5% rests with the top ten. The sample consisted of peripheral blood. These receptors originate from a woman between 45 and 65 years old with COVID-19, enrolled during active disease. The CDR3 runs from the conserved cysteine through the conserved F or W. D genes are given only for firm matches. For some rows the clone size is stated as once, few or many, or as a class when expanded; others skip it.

CASSGRTGYNTDTQYF,TGTGCCAGTAGTGGAAGGACAGGTTATAACACAGATACGCAGTATTTT,TRBV19,TRBD1,.,TRBJ2-3
CASRPQGSAGANVLTF,TGTGCCAGCAGGCCTCAGGGAAGTGCTGGGGCCAACGTCCTGACTTTC,TRBV7-2,.,.,TRBJ2-6
CASSSPSLAGGPNTGELFF,TGTGCCAGCAGTTCTCCTTCGTTAGCGGGAGGGCCGAACACCGGGGAGCTGTTTTTT,TRBV27,TRBD2,.,TRBJ2-2
CASSLEQGERSYGYTF,TGTGCCAGTAGTTTGGAACAGGGGGAGAGGAGCTATGGCTACACCTTC,TRBV19,TRBD1,.,TRBJ1-2
CASGLGGAGYTF,TGTGCCAGCGGTTTAGGCGGCGCTGGCTACACCTTC,TRBV6-5,.,.,TRBJ1-2
CASSPRDQPQHF,TGTGCCAGTAGTCCTAGAGACCAGCCCCAGCATTTT,TRBV19,.,.,TRBJ1-5
CASSIETTYEQYF,TGTGCCAGTAGTATCGAGACTACCTACGAGCAGTACTTC,TRBV19,.,.,TRBJ2-7
CASSERPTGSTDTQYF,TGTGCCAGCAGTGAAAGGCCTACCGGGAGCACAGATACGCAGTATTTT,TRBV2,.,.,TRBJ2-3
CASSFPPRTNTGELFF,TGTGCCAGCAGCTTTCCGCCAAGAACTAACACCGGGGAGCTGTTTTTT,TRBV7-3,.,.,TRBJ2-2
CASSLGAGISYEQYF,TGTGCCAGCTCCCTCGGGGCGGGAATCTCCTACGAGCAGTACTTC,TRBV18,.,once,TRBJ2-7
CASRDSRNHYEQYF,TGTGCCAGTCGGGACAGCCGAAATCACTACGAGCAGTACTTC,TRBV19,TRBD1,.,TRBJ2-7
CASSRTPEVGTQYF,TGCGCCAGCAGCAGGACACCAGAGGTGGGGACCCAGTACTTC,TRBV5-1,.,few,TRBJ2-5
CASSPGTDYGYTF,TGCGCCAGCAGTCCCGGGACAGATTATGGCTACACCTTC,TRBV10-2,TRBD1,.,TRBJ1-2
CASSQEGPGEDYGYTF,TGCGCCAGCAGCCAGGAGGGGCCGGGGGAGGACTATGGCTACACCTTC,TRBV4-1,.,.,TRBJ1-2
CASSAQGGETQYF,TGCGCCAGCAGCGCCCAGGGAGGGGAGACCCAGTACTTC,TRBV5-1,TRBD2,.,TRBJ2-5
CASSLRGTNNEQFF,TGTGCCAGCAGTCTCCGGGGTACAAACAATGAGCAGTTCTTC,TRBV27,.,.,TRBJ2-1
CASSPQRAGANVLTF,TGTGCCAGCAGCCCGCAGAGGGCTGGGGCCAACGTCCTGACTTTC,TRBV3-1/TRBV3-2,.,.,TRBJ2-6
CASKGLMNTEAFF,TGTGCCAGCAAGGGACTCATGAACACTGAAGCTTTCTTT,TRBV19,.,.,TRBJ1-1
CASSKGQGVYEQYF,TGTGCCAGCAGCAAGGGACAGGGGGTCTACGAGCAGTACTTC,TRBV2,TRBD1,.,TRBJ2-7
CASRKTSGGDTQYF,TGTGCCAGCAGGAAGACTAGCGGAGGAGATACGCAGTATTTT,TRBV2,TRBD2,.,TRBJ2-3
CASSLAGLIAKNIQYF,TGTGCCAGCAGCTTGGCAGGGCTTATAGCCAAAAACATTCAGTACTTC,TRBV5-4,.,.,TRBJ2-4
CASSPTGTSNEQFF,TGTGCCAGCTCACCGACCGGGACATCCAATGAGCAGTTCTTC,TRBV18,.,.,TRBJ2-1
CASSLGVAQPSYEQYF,TGCGCCAGCAGCTTGGGTGTAGCGCAACCCTCCTACGAGCAGTACTTC,TRBV4-1,.,.,TRBJ2-7
CSASPGTPREQFF,TGCAGTGCTAGTCCCGGCACCCCTAGGGAGCAGTTCTTC,TRBV20-1,.,.,TRBJ2-1
CASSASGRRGNQPQHF,TGTGCCAGCAGCGCCTCGGGGAGACGAGGCAATCAGCCCCAGCATTTT,TRBV5-6,.,.,TRBJ1-5
CASSFVLTGDSPLHF,TGTGCCAGCAGCTTTGTGTTGACAGGGGATTCACCCCTCCACTTT,TRBV7-9,TRBD1,.,TRBJ1-6
CASSSARLSHNEQFF,TGTGCCAGCAGCTCTGCAAGACTTTCTCACAATGAGCAGTTCTTC,TRBV5-5,.,.,TRBJ2-1
CASLISSDTEAFF,TGTGCCAGCCTCATAAGCTCTGACACTGAAGCTTTCTTT,TRBV18,.,.,TRBJ1-1
CASSWDRGNTEAFF,TGTGCCAGCAGCTGGGACAGGGGAAACACTGAAGCTTTCTTT,TRBV5-6,TRBD1,.,TRBJ1-1
CASSGGQGGSLYGYTF,TGTGCCAGCAGCGGTGGACAGGGAGGGTCTCTCTATGGCTACACCTTC,TRBV4-2,TRBD1,.,TRBJ1-2
CASSLDGLAYEQYF,TGTGCCAGCAGCTTAGACGGACTAGCCTACGAGCAGTACTTC,TRBV11-2,TRBD2,.,TRBJ2-7
CASSLVPSAGLNTEAFF,TGTGCCAGCAGCCTAGTCCCCTCCGCCGGTCTGAACACTGAAGCTTTCTTT,TRBV4-2,.,.,TRBJ1-1
CAWSPTGVNRDEKLFF,TGTGCCTGGAGTCCGACAGGGGTGAACCGGGATGAAAAACTGTTTTTT,TRBV30,TRBD1,.,TRBJ1-4
CAWSVLLREKLFF,TGTGCCTGGAGTGTACTCTTAAGAGAAAAACTGTTTTTT,TRBV30,.,.,TRBJ1-4
CASSETGLENIQYF,TGTGCCAGCAGCGAAACCGGACTAGAAAACATTCAGTACTTC,TRBV9,TRBD2,.,TRBJ2-4
CASSHTGGYGYTF,TGTGCCAGCAGCCATACAGGGGGCTATGGCTACACCTTC,TRBV14,TRBD1,once,TRBJ1-2
CASSRVPGLSANYGYTF,TGCGCCAGCAGCCGTGTACCCGGACTTTCAGCTAACTATGGCTACACCTTC,TRBV4-1,.,.,TRBJ1-2
CSATGGTEAFF,TGCAGCGCCACAGGGGGCACTGAAGCTTTCTTT,TRBV29-1,TRBD1,once,TRBJ1-1
CASSFRQGDGYTF,TGTGCCAGCAGCTTCCGACAGGGGGACGGCTACACCTTC,TRBV7-2,TRBD1,.,TRBJ1-2
CASSQDRLAGGPNERETQYF,TGCGCCAGCAGCCAAGATAGGCTAGCGGGAGGGCCAAACGAGAGAGAGACCCAGTACTTC,TRBV4-1,TRBD2,.,TRBJ2-5